This TCR beta chain was found in a study of blood T cell repertoires in COVID-19 (TCRdb year 2020). A note on the overall study: The collaborator samples originated in the United States, Italy and Spain and spanned the acute and convalescent phases of COVID-19. The material from the prospective study consisted of cDNA or gDNA derived from T cells, B-cell-depleted T cells, or PBMCs. Deeply sampled blood TCRbeta repertoires from subjects exposed to, actively infected with, or recovered from COVID-19 were included in the dataset. The repertoires were released in a freely available public database meant as a resource for research on the immune response to SARS-CoV-2. Samples were obtained from the ongoing ImmuneRACE study (first 160 participants) and from about 1,300 subjects provided by 6 global collaborators. A de-identified subject ID, COVID-19 status, age in years and sex were almost always included in the sample metadata. Where available, HLA class I and class II types were obtained from metadata supplied by the sample provider rather than from assay-based typing.

Points on this clone: Which antigen it targets is not known. Base-call qualities are not available, and no considerably larger clone is one nucleotide away.

Whole blood was collected in K2EDTA tubes by collaborating institutions according to the institutions' own protocols. For TCRbeta analysis, collaborators shipped samples as frozen whole blood, isolated PBMCs, or DNA extracted from either of those sample types. TCRbeta CDR3 regions were amplified from genomic DNA using the immunoSEQ Assay, a bias-controlled multiplex PCR. In the authors' own workflow: Within the assay, amplification of reference gene primers was used to estimate how many nucleated cells each sample contained. To quantify the absolute abundance of each unique TCRbeta CDR3 rearrangement, sequence reads were collapsed and filtered. For each sample, productive Simpson clonality was calculated by taking the square root of Simpson's diversity index across productive rearrangements. Sourced from immuneACCESS, this table was stored by TCRdb with only in-frame sequences that have V and J called. A share of the clones is absent; for the studies checked, an unresolved V gene accounts for under half, and the remainder has no known explanation. V and J calls and clone size follow that table, whereas D and trimming were derived from the DNA. The sample profile shows some 180,000 clones; around 90% of them were found once. The ten largest clones take up about 7% of the sample.

The germline V gene encodes CDR1 SGHAT and CDR2 FQDESV (reference sequence). The CDR3 runs 14 amino acids, cysteine and phenylalanine included. Solely the CDR3 DNA is kept, with 42 bases framed from the first base. V is cut back by 4 bases and J by 0 bases, with 0 bases in the junction unmatched. The study at large found these results: The amount of clinical and demographic metadata varied by source and participant and was provided uncurated.

Sequencing was done on a sample of peripheral blood. This chain joins TRBV11-1 to TRBJ2-3, with 8 bases in between that match TRBD1. This receptor was identified in a middle-aged man with acute or convalescent COVID-19. The nucleotides are TGTGCCAGCAGCTGGACAGGGAGCACAGATACGCAGTATTTT. Translated, this is CASSWTGSTDTQYF.